Here is one T cell receptor (beta chain) with its context. Its binding antigen is unknown. Base qualities were left out, and no much larger clone turns up one base away. The sample originates from a study of CD8+CD57+ T cells in acquired aplastic anemia (dated by TCRdb to the late 2010s). Concerning the study at large: On average, sorted CD4+ and CD8+ cells yielded about 3 ug of extracted DNA, with a range of about 0.17 to 27.4 ug. Mean read counts for healthy donor samples were 9 million to 10.8 million for CD4+ cells and about 12 million for CD8+ cells. Study-level results and caveats: Although under 35 CD8+ CDR3 sequences were shared by patients and controls, these sequences appeared highly expressed in patients and within the immunodominant clones of patients. No significant difference in CD8+ Simpson's diversity was found between patients and healthy controls (P=0.060).

In the germline V gene, CDR1 corresponds to MDHEN and CDR2 to SYDVKM. V is clipped by 2 bases and J by 4 bases, and the sequence between their germline boundaries is 12 bases long. There are 15 amino acids in the CDR3, from cysteine to phenylalanine inclusive. The entry retains the CDR3 DNA only, 45 bases that are in frame from base 1. Profiling of TCR beta VDJ combinations and CDR3 sequences used genomic DNA as the template. TCR repertoire sequencing was run on an Illumina HiSeq 2000. Processing in the source paper ran as follows. TRBV/TRBJ rearrangement plots, CDR3 size and DJ length profiles, and Simpson's diversity index were used to assess repertoires. Whichever DNA sequence was most abundant in the deep sequencing data was defined as the immunodominant clone. CDR3 amino acid sequences were checked for sharing between subjects and were compared against published repertoires and the VDJdb database. TCRdb applied fastp at Q25 and MiXCR to the public reads, then kept only in-frame beta chains. Rows merge per CDR3 protein into single entries with the most common DNA and genes. These V and J calls are TCRdb output, not the study's own analysis. The sample yields fewer than 200,000 distinct CDR3 sequences; approximately 40% were counted once. The top ten constitute 1.1% of the sample.

In the study, sorted CD4+ and CD8+ blood T cells from patients with severe aplastic anemia and from healthy subjects underwent deep sequencing of TCR repertoires. Ficoll-Paque density gradient centrifugation was used to isolate peripheral blood mononuclear cells. Before DNA was extracted, CD4+ and CD8+ T cells were sorted using either FACS or magnetic beads. This sequence originates from a human donor in good health. The V and J segments used are TRBV28 and TRBJ1-5; the D gene lacks a confident call. Sequences were obtained from sorted CD4+, CD8+, or CD8+CD57+ T cells (not recorded which) from PBMCs. The bases are TGTGCCAGCAGTTTAAACCCCCTCCTTAATCAGCCCCAGCATTTT. This encodes CASSLNPLLNQPQHF.